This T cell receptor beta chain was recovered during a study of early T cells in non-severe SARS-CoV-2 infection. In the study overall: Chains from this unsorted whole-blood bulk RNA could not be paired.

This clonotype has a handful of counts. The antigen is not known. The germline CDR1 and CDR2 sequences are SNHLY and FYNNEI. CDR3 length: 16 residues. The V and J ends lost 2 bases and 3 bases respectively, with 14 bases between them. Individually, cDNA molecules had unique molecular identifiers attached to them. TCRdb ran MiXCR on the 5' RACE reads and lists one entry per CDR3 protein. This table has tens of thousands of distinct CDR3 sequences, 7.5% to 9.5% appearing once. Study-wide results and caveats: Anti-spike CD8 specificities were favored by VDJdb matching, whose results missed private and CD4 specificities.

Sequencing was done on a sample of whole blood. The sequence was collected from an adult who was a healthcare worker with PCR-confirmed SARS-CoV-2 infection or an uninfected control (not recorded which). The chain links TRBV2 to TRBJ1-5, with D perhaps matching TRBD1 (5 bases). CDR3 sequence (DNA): TGTGCCAGCAGTGAATTGCCCGGGGGGTACAATCAGCCCCAGCATTTT. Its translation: CASSELPGGYNQPQHF.